The 22 T cell receptor beta chains given below trace back to one sample, sequenced in a study of PD-1 blockade in classical Hodgkin lymphoma. Sequenced by immunoSEQ multiplex PCR; TCRdb stores in-frame clones only, minus some. The sample has more than 15,000 clones, 80% to 95% seen once; the top ten hold about 0.54%. Time point here: newly diagnosed, previously untreated cHL patient sample. Negative magnetic selection isolated CD4+ T cells from thawed PBMCs. Sequences were obtained from CD4+ T cells from blood. All receptors come from a human donor with classical Hodgkin lymphoma.

A word on this clone: In the same sample, other DNA sequences code for this CDR3. The chain links TRBV6-5 to TRBJ2-7, with TRBD1 as a possible D gene (5 bases). Germline CDR1 reads MNHEY; CDR2 reads SVGAGI. This CDR3 is 13 amino acids long. The V gene lost 2 bases and the J gene lost 4 bases, with 9 bases spanning the gap. This chain's CDR3 is CASSYRQGYEQYF. CDR3 nucleotides: TGTGCCAGCAGTTACAGGCAGGGTTACGAGCAGTACTTC.

The J gene is TRBJ2-7, the V gene TRBV30, with TRBD2 matching over 8 bases. Germline trimming cut 3 bases from V and 1 base from J; bases unmatched to any gene: 8. The germline gives CDR1 GTSNPN, CDR2 SVGIG (reference sequence). The CDR3 spans 15 residues. CDR3 bases: TGTGCCTGGAGGGATTTAGCGGGGACATCCTACGAGCAGTACTTC. Encoded protein: CAWRDLAGTSYEQYF.

CDR3 in amino acids: CASSLSSGRTGELFF. For the CDR3, the DNA is TGTGCCAGCAGCTTGAGTAGCGGGAGAACCGGGGAGCTGTTTTTT. The rearrangement uses TRBV5-5 and TRBJ2-2, with 9 bases lining up with TRBD2. The CDR3 is 15 residues long. Germline lookup yields CDR1 SGHKS and CDR2 YYEKEE (reference sequence). V dropped 1 base and J dropped 5; count of bases not matched to a gene: 3. The whole variable domain, filled in from reference TRBV5-5 and TRBJ2-2, reads DAGVTQSPTHLIKTRGQQVTLRCSPISGHKSVSWYQQVLGQGPQFIFQYYEKEERGRGNFPDRFSARQFPNYSSELNVNALLLGDSALYLCASSLSSGRTGELFFGEGSRLTVL.

V gene TRBV18 combines with J gene TRBJ1-1; D is undetermined. This CDR3 comprises 13 residues. Trimming removed 1 base at V and 6 bases at J, with 9 bases between. CDR1 and CDR2 (germline): KGHSH, LQKENI. Here the CDR3 reads CASSPREGPEAFF. The CDR3 DNA follows: TGTGCCAGCTCACCACGGGAGGGCCCTGAAGCTTTCTTT.

The chain is built from TRBV2 and TRBJ1-6, with 8 nucleotides matching TRBD1. Trimming removed 5 bases from V and 8 bases from J; junction bases left unmatched: 11. Germline CDR1 is SNHLY and CDR2 is FYNNEI. The CDR3 sequence is 16 residues long. As DNA, the CDR3 is TGTGCCAGCAGTACCGGGACAGGTGGGGAATATTCACCCCTCCACTTT. This codes for CASSTGTGGEYSPLHF.

The gene calls are TRBV10-2 and TRBJ2-1, with D unresolved. V was clipped by 8 bases and J by 4 bases, with 15 bases between them. The CDR3 spans 14 residues. Germline CDR1 reads WSHSY; CDR2 reads SAAADI. The CDR3 sequence: CASLQMKLYNEQFF. The DNA of the CDR3 is TGCGCCAGCCTACAGATGAAATTGTACAATGAGCAGTTCTTC.

The chain combines TRBV27 with TRBJ1-5; the D is unclear. This CDR3 comprises 14 residues. Germline lookup yields CDR1 MNHEY and CDR2 SMNVEV (reference sequence). The V gene lost 2 bases and the J gene lost 1 base, with 6 bases spanning the gap. In DNA form, the CDR3 reads TGTGCCAGCAGTTTAGTAAGGAGCAATCAGCCCCAGCATTTT. Encoded protein: CASSLVRSNQPQHF.

The table lists this clone with a few counts. The sample carries other DNA sequences with the same CDR3. The V call is TRBV18, the J call TRBJ1-5; the D gene is possibly TRBD1 (5 bases). The CDR3 has 14 amino acids. Germline V CDR1 and CDR2: KGHSH, LQKENI. V was cut by 2 bases and J by 2 bases, with 7 bases left in between. CDR3 protein: CASSPGGGNQPQHF. For the CDR3, the DNA is TGTGCCAGCTCACCAGGGGGTGGCAATCAGCCCCAGCATTTT. The whole variable domain, remainder taken from reference TRBV18 and TRBJ1-5, is NAGVMQNPRHLVRRRGQEARLRCSPMKGHSHVYWYRQLPEEGLKFMVYLQKENIIDESGMPKERFSAEFPKEGPSILRIQQVVRGDSAAYFCASSPGGGNQPQHFGDGTRLSIL.

The chain employs TRBV29-1 and TRBJ2-5; D gene ambiguous. Trimming removed 4 bases from V and 2 bases from J, with 8 bases in between. From germline, CDR1 is SQVTM and CDR2 ANQGSEA. The CDR3 consists of 12 residues. CDR3: CSVVFLQETQYF. Written as DNA, the CDR3 is TGCAGCGTTGTGTTTCTGCAAGAGACCCAGTACTTC.

The V gene is TRBV14, the J gene TRBJ2-7; D remains unclear. In germline, CDR1 is SGHDN, CDR2 FVKESK. The CDR3 is 14 residues long. Trimming stripped 1 base from V and 3 bases from J, with 10 bases between. The DNA for the CDR3 is TGTGCCAGCAGCCAAGTGGGCAGGCGCTACGAGCAGTACTTC. This codes for CASSQVGRRYEQYF.

In this sample, this clone turned up a few times. The rearrangement joins TRBV29-1 to TRBJ2-2, with D perhaps matching TRBD1 (5 bases). V lost 7 bases to trimming and J lost 5 bases, with 11 bases between them. The CDR3 has 12 amino acids. Germline CDR1 is SQVTM and CDR2 is ANQGSEA. The CDR3 sequence is CSGSQATGELFF. In nucleotides, the CDR3 is TGCAGCGGCTCACAGGCAACCGGGGAGCTGTTTTTT.

This chain connects TRBV5-6 to TRBJ1-5, with D maybe TRBD1 (5 bases). Germline V gene lookup returns CDR1 SGHDT and CDR2 YYEEEE. V was trimmed by 3 bases and J by 4 bases, leaving 14 bases between them. The CDR3 totals 15 residues. DNA of the CDR3: TGTGCCAGCAGCTCGAATAATAGGGGAAATCAGCCCCAGCATTTT. It codes for CASSSNNRGNQPQHF.

This clone occurred once. The J gene is TRBJ1-5, the V gene TRBV18, with no clear D. Germline V gene data show CDR1 as KGHSH and CDR2 as LQKENI. Trimming cost V 3 bases and J 5 bases, with 17 bases left between them. The CDR3 loop spans 16 amino acids. In DNA form, the CDR3 reads TGTGCCAGCTCACCCCGAGTTGGGAGTGTGGATCAGCCCCAGCATTTT. Protein sequence: CASSPRVGSVDQPQHF.

The V gene is TRBV18, the J gene TRBJ1-3; D perhaps matches TRBD1 (6 bases). Germline V CDR1 and CDR2: KGHSH, LQKENI. There are 16 residues in the CDR3. With 1 base removed from V and 0 bases from J, the gap between germline ends came to 10 bases. CDR3 in DNA: TGTGCCAGCTCACCACGGACAGAAACCTCTGGAAACACCATATATTTT. Residues: CASSPRTETSGNTIYF.

The J gene is TRBJ1-4, the V gene TRBV29-1; weak D call: TRBD1 (6 bases). Germline-derived CDR1 and CDR2 are SQVTM and ANQGSEA. Trimming removed 5 bases at V and 5 bases at J, with 15 bases between. The CDR3 is 14 amino acids. The DNA for the CDR3 is TGCAGCGTTCGTACAGGGATGGGAAATGAAAAACTGTTTTTT. Translation gives CSVRTGMGNEKLFF. The entire variable domain, with the rest obtained from reference TRBV29-1 and TRBJ1-4, is as follows: SAVISQKPSRDICQRGTSLTIQCQVDSQVTMMFWYRQQPGQSLTLIATANQGSEATYESGFVIDKFPISRPNLTFSTLTVSNMSPEDSSIYLCSVRTGMGNEKLFFGSGTQLSVL.

The chain recombines TRBV29-1 with TRBJ2-7, with D possibly matching TRBD1 (6 bases). CDR1 and CDR2 (germline): SQVTM, ANQGSEA. CDR3 length equals 11 residues. Trimming cost V 4 bases and J 2 bases, with 6 bases left between them. The DNA for the CDR3 is TGCAGCGTTGGGACAGCCTACGAGCAGTACTTC. Translation gives CSVGTAYEQYF.

The V gene is TRBV7-9, the J gene TRBJ1-2; D not resolved. The V end was cut by 1 base, the J end by 5 bases, with 5 bases between. The CDR3 covers 12 residues. Germline V gene lookup returns CDR1 SEHNR and CDR2 FQNEAQ (reference sequence). The CDR3 DNA sequence: TGTGCCAGCAGCTTAGGTCCTTATGGCTACACCTTC. This encodes CASSLGPYGYTF.

The J gene is TRBJ2-6, the V gene TRBV5-1; no firm D call. The CDR3 covers 17 residues. V gave up 7 bases and J gave up 2 bases, with 19 bases separating them. Germline CDR1 reads SGHRS; CDR2 reads YFSETQ. The CDR3 coding sequence is TGCGCCAGCCAGCTCAAATCGAGTGTCCCTGGGGCCAACGTCCTGACTTTC. It is translated as CASQLKSSVPGANVLTF.

The V and J genes are TRBV11-2 and TRBJ1-5, with 9 bases aligning to TRBD1. There are 13 residues in the CDR3. Germline CDR1 and CDR2: SGHAT and FQNNGV. Germline trimming cut 4 bases from V and 7 bases from J; bases unmatched to any gene: 2. CDR3 region: CASSWTGEQPQHF. Here the CDR3 DNA reads TGTGCCAGCAGCTGGACAGGGGAACAGCCCCAGCATTTT.

As for this clone: Other DNA sequences from this sample encode an identical CDR3 as well. The rearrangement links TRBV6-5 to TRBJ2-6; D gene ambiguous. CDR1 and CDR2 from the germline V gene are MNHEY and SVGAGI. This CDR3 is built from 14 residues. V lost 0 bases and J 1 base, leaving 1 base between the germline ends. The CDR3 reads CASSYSSGANVLTF. DNA of the CDR3: TGTGCCAGCAGTTACTCGTCTGGGGCCAACGTCCTGACTTTC.

V and J are TRBV18 and TRBJ1-2; TRBD1 might be the D (5 bases). Trimming cost V 4 bases and J 4 bases, with 13 bases left between them. There are 14 residues in the CDR3. CDR1 is KGHSH, CDR2 LQKENI, per germline. This CDR3 reads CASSRDSNSYGYTF. The CDR3 DNA follows: TGTGCCAGCTCACGGGACTCCAACTCCTATGGCTACACCTTC. The full variable domain, completed using reference TRBV18 and TRBJ1-2, is NAGVMQNPRHLVRRRGQEARLRCSPMKGHSHVYWYRQLPEEGLKFMVYLQKENIIDESGMPKERFSAEFPKEGPSILRIQQVVRGDSAAYFCASSRDSNSYGYTFGSGTRLTVV.

The V call is TRBV5-6, the J call TRBJ2-5; no definite D call. Trimming took off 2 bases at V and 7 bases at J, with 12 bases between the two ends. CDR1 SGHDT and CDR2 YYEEEE come from the germline V gene. CDR3 size: 13 residues. The CDR3 loop reads CASSFTPLGTQYF. The CDR3 bases are TGTGCCAGCAGCTTCACTCCGTTGGGGACCCAGTACTTC.